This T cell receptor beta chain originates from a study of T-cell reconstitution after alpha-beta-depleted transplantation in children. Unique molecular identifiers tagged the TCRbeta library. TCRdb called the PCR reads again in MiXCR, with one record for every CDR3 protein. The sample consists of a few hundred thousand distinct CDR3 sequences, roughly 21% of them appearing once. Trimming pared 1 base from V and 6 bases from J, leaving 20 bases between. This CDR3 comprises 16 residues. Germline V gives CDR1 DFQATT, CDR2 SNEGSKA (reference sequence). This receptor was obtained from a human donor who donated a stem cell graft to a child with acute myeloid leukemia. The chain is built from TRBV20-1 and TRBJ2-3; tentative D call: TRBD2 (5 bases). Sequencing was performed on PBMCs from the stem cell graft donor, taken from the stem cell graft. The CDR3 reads CSARAPLAEVLDTQYF. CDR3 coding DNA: TGCAGTGCTAGAGCACCGTTGGCGGAGGTCCTCGATACGCAGTATTTT.